This entry describes one T cell receptor (beta chain). The data derive from a study of blood T cell repertoires in COVID-19. Study-level background: Some COVID-19 samples were acute and others convalescent; all came from the United States, Italy and Spain.

The assay was immunoSEQ multiplex PCR, and TCRdb's table has in-frame clones only and misses some. The data contain about 65,000 clones, 93% of them singletons. The germline gives CDR1 SGHVS, CDR2 FQNEAQ. The CDR3 extends over 14 amino acids. Trimming took off 0 bases at V and 0 bases at J, with 6 bases between the two ends. The source of this sequence is a man between 65 and 85 years old with active COVID-19. Material: peripheral blood. The chain has TRBV7-8 and TRBJ2-7; TRBD1 might be the D (5 bases). The chain's CDR3 is CASSLADISYEQYF. CDR3 bases: TGTGCCAGCAGCTTAGCGGACATCTCCTACGAGCAGTACTTC. Full variable domain (remainder filled in from reference TRBV7-8 and TRBJ2-7): GAGVSQSPRYKVAKRGQDVALRCDPISGHVSLFWYQQALGQGPEFLTYFQNEAQLDKSGLPSDRFFAERPEGSVSTLKIQRTQQEDSAVYLCASSLADISYEQYFGPGTRLTVT.